This T cell receptor (beta chain) was sequenced during a study of T cell changes during pregnancy in multiple sclerosis. TCRdb's copy holds only in-frame clones and misses some; the assay was immunoSEQ multiplex PCR. The table has some 10,000 clones, more than 80% seen once. The CDR3 has 15 amino acids. Germline V CDR1 and CDR2: MRHNA, SNTAGT. V gave up 4 bases and J gave up 7 bases; unmatched junction bases: 6. This clone was seen a few times. Sequences were derived from CD8+ T cells from peripheral blood mononuclear cells, sampled in the third trimester of pregnancy. The V gene is TRBV6-4, the J gene TRBJ2-1; 11 bases are shared with TRBD2. The TCR originated in a female donor in good health, enrolled as a control in a pregnancy study. The CDR3 DNA reads TGTGCCAGCAGTGTTGGGACTAGCGGAGGGAATGAGCAGTTCTTC. Translated: CASSVGTSGGNEQFF.